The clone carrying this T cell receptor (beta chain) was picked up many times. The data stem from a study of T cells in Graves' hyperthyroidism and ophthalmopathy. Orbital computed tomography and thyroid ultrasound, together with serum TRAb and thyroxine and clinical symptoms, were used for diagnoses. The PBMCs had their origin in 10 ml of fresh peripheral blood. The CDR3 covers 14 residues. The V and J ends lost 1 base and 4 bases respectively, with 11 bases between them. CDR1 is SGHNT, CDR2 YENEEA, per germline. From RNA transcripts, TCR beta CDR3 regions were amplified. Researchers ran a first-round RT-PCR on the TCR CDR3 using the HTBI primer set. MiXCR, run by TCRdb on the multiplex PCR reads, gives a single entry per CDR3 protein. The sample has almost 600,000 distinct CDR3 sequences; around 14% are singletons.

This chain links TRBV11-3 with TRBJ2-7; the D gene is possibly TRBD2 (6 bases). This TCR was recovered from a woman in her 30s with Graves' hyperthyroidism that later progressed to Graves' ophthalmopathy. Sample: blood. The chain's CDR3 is CASSLGDSGYEQYF. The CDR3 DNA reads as TGTGCCAGCAGCTTAGGGGATAGCGGATACGAGCAGTACTTC. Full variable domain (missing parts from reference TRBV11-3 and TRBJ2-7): EAGVVQSPRYKIIEKKQPVAFWCNPISGHNTLYWYLQNLGQGPELLIRYENEEAVDDSQLPKDRFSAERLKGVDSTLKIQPAELGDSAVYLCASSLGDSGYEQYFGPGTRLTVT.